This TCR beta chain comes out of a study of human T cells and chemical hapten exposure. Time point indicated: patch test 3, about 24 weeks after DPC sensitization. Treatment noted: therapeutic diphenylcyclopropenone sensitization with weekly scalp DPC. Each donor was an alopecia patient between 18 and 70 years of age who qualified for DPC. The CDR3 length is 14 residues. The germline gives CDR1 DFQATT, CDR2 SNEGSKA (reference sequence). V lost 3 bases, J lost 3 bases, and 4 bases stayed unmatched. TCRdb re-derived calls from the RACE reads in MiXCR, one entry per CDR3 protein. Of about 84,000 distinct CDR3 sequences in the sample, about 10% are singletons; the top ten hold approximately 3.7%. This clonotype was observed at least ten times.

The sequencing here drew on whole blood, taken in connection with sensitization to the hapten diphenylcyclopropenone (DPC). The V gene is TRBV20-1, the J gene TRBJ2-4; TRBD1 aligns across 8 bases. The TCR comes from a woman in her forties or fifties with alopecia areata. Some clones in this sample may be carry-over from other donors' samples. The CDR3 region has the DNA TGCAGTGCTAGCCCTGGGACAGGCAAAAACATTCAGTACTTC. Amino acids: CSASPGTGKNIQYF.